The 27 T cell receptor beta chains in this list originate from one sample, sequenced in a study of Graves' ophthalmopathy and Graves' hyperthyroidism (dated by TCRdb to the late 2010s). This sample was sequenced with an Illumina HiSeq 2000. For repertoire sequencing, TCR beta CDR3 regions were amplified from RNA transcripts. The first round of RT-PCR was done with HTBI primers and the Qiagen OneStep RT-PCR kit, and was followed by a second round of multiplex PCR, then size selection and purification. The public reads were quality trimmed at Q25 with fastp and then assembled into clones with MiXCR by TCRdb, keeping productive beta chains. Each entry is one CDR3 protein sequence, shown with its most common DNA and genes. The sample table holds about 170,000 distinct CDR3 sequences, of which around two fifths were seen once. Under 7% of the sample is taken by the ten largest. The sample comprised peripheral blood. The receptors stem from a woman aged 35 to 49 with Graves' ophthalmopathy. Donor details come from another sample of the same person, matched by shared clones.

This clonotype has a count of ten or more. CDR3 in amino acids: CSARMTVYNSPLHF. The CDR3 bases are TGCAGTGCTCGAATGACAGTTTATAATTCACCCCTCCACTTT. The chain employs TRBV20-1 and TRBJ1-6; D possibly corresponds to TRBD1 (5 bases). The CDR3 length is 14 residues. The V and J ends lost 5 bases and 4 bases respectively, with 12 bases between them. From germline, CDR1 is DFQATT and CDR2 SNEGSKA (reference sequence).

This clonotype was seen at least ten times. This chain joins TRBV19 and TRBJ1-1; D not resolved. Germline CDR1 is LNHDA and CDR2 is SQIVND (reference sequence). V lost 3 bases to trimming and J lost 0 bases, with 8 bases between them. This CDR3 region has 14 residues. Here the CDR3 reads CASSMGTMNTEAFF. CDR3 nucleotides: TGTGCCAGTAGTATGGGCACTATGAACACTGAAGCTTTCTTT.

This clonotype has a count of ten or more. The rearrangement links TRBV6-1 to TRBJ1-5, with D possibly matching TRBD1 (6 bases). Looked up from germline, CDR1 is MNHNS and CDR2 is SASEGT. This CDR3 comprises 13 residues. The V and J ends lost 1 base and 9 bases respectively, with 10 bases between them. CDR3 sequence reads: CASSEGQGWPQHF. CDR3 in DNA: TGTGCCAGCAGTGAAGGGCAGGGGTGGCCCCAGCATTTT.

This sequence joins TRBV12-3 or TRBV12-4 and TRBJ1-5; 11 bases are a match to TRBD1. The CDR3 has 15 amino acids. V lost 5 bases, J lost 11 bases, and 11 bases stayed unmatched. This CDR3 reads CASSPVGQGDETQHF. The CDR3 DNA reads as TGTGCCAGCAGTCCGGTGGGACAGGGGGATGAGACCCAGCATTTT.

As to this clonotype: The junction departs from the called germline gene at one end, perhaps through a read error. The chain recombines TRBV7-8 with TRBJ1-1; 9 nucleotides align to TRBD1. The CDR3 runs to 11 residues. Per germline, CDR1 SGHVS and CDR2 FQNEAQ. The CDR3 is CASSDGQGPLF. In DNA, the CDR3 is TGTGCCAGCAGTGACGGACAGGGGCCTCTCTTT.

This chain links TRBV6-1 with TRBJ2-7, with 7 bases lining up with TRBD2. CDR1 is MNHNS, CDR2 SASEGT, per germline. The CDR3 is 14 amino acids. Trimming at V came to 7 bases and at J to 0 bases, leaving 6 bases not matched to a gene. The CDR3 coding sequence is TGTGCCAGCACTCAGCGGGACTCCTCCTACGAGCAGTACTTC. Its protein is CASTQRDSSYEQYF.

The chain is built from TRBV12-3 or TRBV12-4 and TRBJ1-2; D is undetermined. V was shortened by 6 bases and J by 8 bases, with 22 bases between the two germline ends. This CDR3 region has 15 residues. The CDR3 sequence is CASSLYGPPGSGYTF. For the CDR3, the DNA is TGTGCCAGCAGCTTATATGGACCCCCTGGGAGCGGCTACACCTTC.

J is TRBJ1-2 and V is TRBV14; perhaps TRBD1 as D (5 bases). Trimming removed 4 bases from V and 14 bases from J, with 23 bases in between. From germline, CDR1 is SGHDN and CDR2 FVKESK. The CDR3 runs 14 residues. The DNA of the CDR3 is TGTGCCAGCAGCCGGCCTTCACTTCGGGGCCCTTATACCTTC. Translation: CASSRPSLRGPYTF.

This clonotype was recorded many times. The chain carries TRBV5-1 and TRBJ2-5; the D gene is possibly TRBD1 (6 bases). The CDR3 is made up of 15 amino acids. CDR1 and CDR2 (germline): SGHRS, YFSETQ. Trimming pared 0 bases from V and 5 bases from J, leaving 14 bases between. In DNA, the CDR3 is TGCGCCAGCAGCTTGGCCCAGGGGATATCGGAGACCCAGTACTTC. It codes for CASSLAQGISETQYF.

This clonotype showed up just a few times. This sequence joins TRBV28 and TRBJ1-1; 8 bases fit TRBD1. V lost 2 bases, J lost 0 bases, and 2 bases stayed unmatched. The CDR3 covers 15 residues. CDR1 and CDR2 (germline): MDHEN, SYDVKM. The chain's CDR3 is CASSLGDRMNTEAFF. DNA for the CDR3: TGTGCCAGCAGTTTAGGGGACAGGATGAACACTGAAGCTTTCTTT.

This clonotype was picked up many times. The V and J genes are TRBV28 and TRBJ1-2; tentative D call: TRBD1 (6 bases). The V and J ends lost 6 bases and 2 bases respectively, with 13 bases between them. The CDR3 extends over 14 amino acids. Germline CDR1 reads MDHEN; CDR2 reads SYDVKM. The CDR3 is CASRPGTQNYGYTF. The CDR3 DNA reads as TGTGCCAGCAGGCCCGGGACACAAAACTATGGCTACACCTTC.

The rearrangement joins TRBV12-3 or TRBV12-4 to TRBJ1-3; D not resolved. The V end lost 3 bases, the J end lost 6 bases, and 3 bases lay between the germline ends. This CDR3 comprises 11 residues. The CDR3 sequence: CASSLENTIYF. CDR3 DNA: TGTGCCAGCAGTTTGGAAAACACCATATATTTT.

There are many counts of this clonotype. This clone may be a read error of a much larger clone one base away. This sequence joins TRBV28 and TRBJ2-5; no definite D call. CDR1 is MDHEN and CDR2 is SYDVKM in the germline V gene. The CDR3 is made up of 16 amino acids. V gave up 5 bases and J gave up 1 base, with 17 bases separating them. CDR3 DNA: TGTGCCAGCAGTCCCCCCCGTCGAGCTAGCCAAGAGACCCAGTACTTC. Protein product: CASSPPRRASQETQYF.

This clonotype was detected once. V gene TRBV5-1 combines with J gene TRBJ2-7, with 10 positions matching TRBD2. CDR1 and CDR2 (germline): SGHRS, YFSETQ. The CDR3 covers 16 residues. Losses at the gene ends were 2 bases for V and 0 bases for J; bases not matched to a gene: 5. Written as DNA, the CDR3 is TGCGCCAGCAGCTTCCTAGCGGGAGTTAGCTCCTACGAGCAGTACTTC. The encoded protein is CASSFLAGVSSYEQYF.

The gene calls are TRBV6-1 and TRBJ2-5, with unresolved D. This CDR3 contains 12 residues. Trimming left V 3 bases short and J 6 bases short, with 8 bases between. Germline CDR1 reads MNHNS; CDR2 reads SASEGT. The CDR3 sequence is CASSDVGKTQYF. Here the CDR3 DNA reads TGTGCCAGCAGTGACGTCGGAAAGACCCAGTACTTC.

The table lists this clonotype with many counts. The CDR3, as DNA: TGTGCCAGCAGCGTTGGCGAGTCGGCTGGCTACACCTTC. It encodes CASSVGESAGYTF. This chain uses TRBV9 with TRBJ1-2; D not certain. The V gene lost 2 bases and the J gene lost 7 bases, with 12 bases spanning the gap. Germline V lookup: CDR1 SGDLS, CDR2 YYNGEE. The CDR3 runs to 13 residues.

This clonotype was counted many times. The chain employs TRBV6-5 and TRBJ1-2; no clear D gene. The CDR3 has 11 amino acids. Per germline, CDR1 MNHEY and CDR2 SVGAGI. Between the trimmed V and J ends, which lost 9 bases and 6 bases, there was a span of 11 bases. The CDR3 region has the DNA TGTGCCAGTGGGCCCGTGGATGGCTACACCTTC. Amino acids: CASGPVDGYTF.

The J gene is TRBJ2-5, the V gene TRBV12-3 or TRBV12-4, with TRBD1 identical over 8 bases. With V trimmed by 5 bases and J by 1 base, 6 bases remained unmatched. The CDR3 extends over 15 amino acids. The CDR3 DNA reads as TGTGCCAGCAGTCCACGACAGGGGATCCAAGAGACCCAGTACTTC. It codes for CASSPRQGIQETQYF.

The chain employs TRBV11-3 and TRBJ1-1; the match to TRBD1 covers 7 bases. CDR3 length: 14 residues. The V gene end was trimmed by 0 bases and the J gene end by 6 bases; junction bases not matched to a gene: 4. Germline assignment: CDR1 SGHNT and CDR2 YENEEA. DNA for the CDR3: TGTGCCAGCAGCTTAGACCCCCAGGGGGCTGAAGCTTTCTTT. Residues: CASSLDPQGAEAFF.

This clonotype appeared many times. V usage is TRBV18 and J usage is TRBJ2-5; 7 nucleotides align to TRBD1. CDR3 length: 14 residues. Germline loops: CDR1 KGHSH, CDR2 LQKENI. The V and J ends lost 6 bases and 1 base, in that order; junction bases with no gene match: 5. The CDR3 loop reads CASSRGQPQETQYF. CDR3 DNA: TGTGCCAGCTCGAGGGGACAGCCCCAAGAGACCCAGTACTTC.

The rearrangement uses TRBV5-1 and TRBJ2-7, with D possibly TRBD1 on 6 matching bases. V shed 2 bases and J shed 3 bases, with 21 bases lying between them. The CDR3 loop spans 17 amino acids. Germline V gene lookup returns CDR1 SGHRS and CDR2 YFSETQ. Here the CDR3 reads CASSFGSPRDTSYEQYF. In DNA form, the CDR3 reads TGCGCCAGCAGCTTCGGTTCGCCCAGGGACACTAGCTACGAGCAGTACTTC.

This clonotype was recorded at least ten times. The genes are TRBV7-9 and TRBJ1-2, with 7 bases fitting TRBD1. Per germline, CDR1 SEHNR and CDR2 FQNEAQ (reference sequence). CDR3 length: 14 amino acids. Unmatched junction bases numbered 10, after V lost 4 bases and J lost 8 bases. The CDR3 protein is CASSYATGLAGYTF. The CDR3, as DNA: TGTGCCAGCAGCTACGCGACAGGGTTGGCAGGCTACACCTTC. The variable domain in full, with the rest retrieved from reference TRBV7-9 and TRBJ1-2, is DTGVSQNPRHKITKRGQNVTFRCDPISEHNRLYWYRQTLGQGPEFLTYFQNEAQLEKSRLLSDRFSAERPKGSFSTLEIQRTEQGDSAMYLCASSYATGLAGYTFGSGTRLTVV.

The gene calls are TRBV12-3 or TRBV12-4 and TRBJ1-2, with 10 bases aligning to TRBD1. V lost 6 bases, J lost 8 bases, and 9 bases stayed unmatched. The CDR3 length is 14 residues. Here the CDR3 reads CASSLDRGVFGYTF. The DNA for the CDR3 is TGTGCCAGCAGCCTGGACAGGGGGGTATTCGGCTACACCTTC.

In this sample, this clonotype turned up many times. The rearrangement links TRBV29-1 to TRBJ1-2, with 10 bases identical to TRBD1. From germline, CDR1 is SQVTM and CDR2 ANQGSEA. This CDR3 contains 15 residues. With 6 bases clipped from V and 4 bases from J, the junction kept 11 bases outside the gene matches. CDR3 protein: CSVYVPGQGIYGYTF. As DNA, the CDR3 is TGCAGCGTCTACGTCCCGGGACAGGGGATCTATGGCTACACCTTC. The whole variable domain, filled in from reference TRBV29-1 and TRBJ1-2, reads SAVISQKPSRDICQRGTSLTIQCQVDSQVTMMFWYRQQPGQSLTLIATANQGSEATYESGFVIDKFPISRPNLTFSTLTVSNMSPEDSSIYLCSVYVPGQGIYGYTFGSGTRLTVV.

The chain has TRBV6-2 or TRBV6-3 and TRBJ2-7; TRBD2 matches 8 bases. J gave up 1 base and V 2 bases, and 7 bases lay outside the gene matches. There are 16 residues in the CDR3. Germline CDR1 and CDR2: MNHEY and SVGEGT. This CDR3 is CASSYVQTSVSYEQYF. CDR3 DNA: TGTGCCAGCAGTTACGTTCAGACTAGCGTATCCTACGAGCAGTACTTC.

This clonotype was seen many times. This rearrangement joins TRBV28 to TRBJ2-5; 9 bases fit TRBD1. The CDR3 spans 14 residues. Germline trimming cut 6 bases from V and 3 bases from J; bases unmatched to any gene: 5. Germline-derived CDR1 and CDR2 are MDHEN and SYDVKM. The CDR3 region has the DNA TGTGCCAGCAGCTTCCGGGACAGGGAAGAGACCCAGTACTTC. It translates to CASSFRDREETQYF.

This clonotype has ten or more counts. V usage is TRBV30 and J usage is TRBJ1-2, with 9 bases identical to TRBD1. The CDR3 runs 15 residues. Trimming cost V 2 bases and J 5 bases; bases outside gene matches: 9. Germline CDR1 and CDR2: GTSNPN and SVGIG (reference sequence). CDR3 coding DNA: TGTGCCTGGAGTTCACCGGGACAGGGAATGTATGGCTACACCTTC. Residues: CAWSSPGQGMYGYTF.